The rows below give T cell receptor beta chains drawn from one sample of a study of blood T cell repertoires in COVID-19. Data came from immunoSEQ multiplex PCR; TCRdb stores just in-frame clones and leaves some out. Among over 100,000 clones listed, more than 70% were seen once. The sequencing input was peripheral blood. These receptors came from a man in his fifties with acute or convalescent COVID-19. CDR3s include the opening cysteine and the closing phenylalanine or tryptophan. D genes are given only for firm matches. The size of a clone is reported for some rows only, either as once, few or many, or as a class for expanded clones.

>TRBV30|TRBJ1-6|-|few
TGTGCCTGGAGTGAGAGACGGGACTATAATTCACCCCTCCACTTT
CAWSERRDYNSPLHF
>TRBV6-5|TRBJ1-1|-|-
TGTGCCAGCTACACGACTGACGACGAAGCTTTCTTT
CASYTTDDEAFF
>TRBV5-1|TRBJ1-5|-|-
TGCGCCAGCAGCTTGGCAGGAGGTCAGCCCCAGCATTTT
CASSLAGGQPQHF
>TRBV7-2|TRBJ2-1|-|-
TGTGCCAGCAGATATAACCAGGACAATGAGCAGTTCTTC
CASRYNQDNEQFF
>TRBV7-9|TRBJ2-1|TRBD2|-
TGTGCCAGCAGCTTACTAGCGGGAGGTCCCAATGAGCAGTTCTTC
CASSLLAGGPNEQFF
>TRBV12-5|TRBJ1-1|-|few
TGTGCTAGTGGTTTGAGCGGGAGAGAAGCTTTCTTT
CASGLSGREAFF
>TRBV5-4|TRBJ1-1|-|-
TGTGCCAGCAGCTGGCTCGTGGGGGCGTCATCTATGAACACTGAAGCTTTCTTT
CASSWLVGASSMNTEAFF
>TRBV3-1/TRBV3-2|TRBJ2-5|-|-
TGTGCCAGCAGCCATCGTGAGACCCAGTACTTC
CASSHRETQYF
>TRBV7-2|TRBJ1-2|-|-
TGTGCCAGCAGCTTACAGGCGAATCAAGGCTATGGCTACACCTTC
CASSLQANQGYGYTF
>TRBV5-6|TRBJ1-6|TRBD1|-
TGTGCCAGCGTTAGACAGGGGTCAAGCTATAATTCACCCCTCCACTTT
CASVRQGSSYNSPLHF
>TRBV29-1|TRBJ1-1|-|-
TGCAGCGTTGCCACTCAGCAGGACACTGAAGCTTTCTTT
CSVATQQDTEAFF
>TRBV2|TRBJ1-4|-|-
TGTGCCAGCAGGCGGGGGCAGGGTGAAGAAAAACTGTTTTTT
CASRRGQGEEKLFF
>TRBV6-5|TRBJ2-5|-|-
TGTGCCAGCACCCTGAGGACTGGACAAGAGACCCAGTACTTC
CASTLRTGQETQYF
>TRBV18|TRBJ1-5|-|-
TGTGCCAGCTCCCCCTACAATCAGCCCCAGCATTTT
CASSPYNQPQHF
>TRBV5-1|TRBJ1-1|-|-
TGCGCCAGCAGCGAGCGATCGGTTAACACTGAAGCTTTCTTT
CASSERSVNTEAFF
>TRBV14|TRBJ1-2|TRBD1|once
TGTGCCAGCAGACCTCATCCGACAGGGTTATATGGCTACACCTTC
CASRPHPTGLYGYTF
>TRBV3-1/TRBV3-2|TRBJ2-5|-|-
TGTGCCAGCAGCCAAGAGCCCCGGGGAGTTGAGACCCAGTACTTC
CASSQEPRGVETQYF
>TRBV11-1|TRBJ1-1|-|-
TGTGCCAGCAGCCCCCCGGGTGGCACTGAAGCTTTCTTT
CASSPPGGTEAFF
>TRBV6-1|TRBJ2-3|-|-
TGTGCCAGCAGTGAGGTCCCAGCGCAGTATTTT
CASSEVPAQYF
>TRBV18|TRBJ1-3|TRBD1|-
TGTGCCAGCTCACCGGGGACAGGGGCTGGAAACACCATATATTTT
CASSPGTGAGNTIYF
>TRBV9|TRBJ1-1|-|-
TGTGCCAGCAGCGTAGAGACAGGAGGAACTGAAGCTTTCTTT
CASSVETGGTEAFF
>TRBV7-2|TRBJ1-3|-|-
TGTGCCAGCAGCTTAAGACAGCTCTCTGGAAACACCATATATTTT
CASSLRQLSGNTIYF